The clone carrying this T cell receptor beta chain was found many times. Time point described: newly diagnosed GD, antithyroid drugs for less than 3 months. PBMC RNA served as the TCR library source. This record comes from a study of regulatory T cells in long-lasting Graves disease. With iRepertoire HTBI primers and Arm-PCR of CDR3 regions, TCR beta libraries were built. TCRdb independently ran MiXCR on the multiplex PCR reads; one entry per CDR3 protein. The data hold approximately 440,000 distinct CDR3 sequences, with roughly 17% observed a single time. These data were also reused for a study on T cells in Graves' hyperthyroidism and ophthalmopathy.

This sequence originates from a man aged 40-55 years with Graves disease. The sequences come from peripheral blood mononuclear cells (PBMCs), collected at new diagnosis, from a patient treated with antithyroid drugs.

CDR3 nucleotides: TGTGCCACCAGTGACCCAGGGTACAATGAGCAGTTCTTC. Encoded protein: CATSDPGYNEQFF. V gene TRBV24-1 combines with J gene TRBJ2-1, with a tentative D call TRBD1 (5 bases). From germline, CDR1 is KGHDR and CDR2 SFDVKD. V lost 4 bases and J 4 bases, leaving 7 bases between the germline ends. CDR3 length equals 13 residues.